Presented here are 28 T cell receptor beta chains from one specimen sequenced in a study of blood T cell repertoires in COVID-19. Assay: immunoSEQ multiplex PCR; the TCRdb copy retains only in-frame clones and omits some. The sample has a few hundred thousand clones, about four fifths seen once; the top ten hold 3% to 4%. Sample: peripheral blood. Receptors originate from a woman aged 18-29 years with acute or convalescent COVID-19.

J is TRBJ1-2 and V is TRBV28, with 7 bases fitting TRBD1. Germline CDR1 and CDR2: MDHEN and SYDVKM. The CDR3 runs to 14 residues. With 3 bases clipped from V and 5 bases from J, the junction kept 6 bases outside the gene matches. The CDR3 region has the DNA TGTGCCAGCAGTTTCGGGGCAGGGGGGTATGGCTACACCTTC. This translates into CASSFGAGGYGYTF.

V and J are TRBV19 and TRBJ2-1, with D hard to call. This CDR3 has 13 amino acids. Germline values: CDR1 LNHDA, CDR2 SQIVND (reference sequence). Trimming took off 5 bases at V and 1 base at J, with 6 bases between the two ends. The CDR3 DNA reads TGTGCCAGTAGTGATAGTTCCTACAATGAGCAGTTCTTC. Translation gives CASSDSSYNEQFF.

The V call is TRBV6-2 or TRBV6-3, the J call TRBJ2-1; 10 bases line up with TRBD2. This CDR3 is built from 18 residues. Trimming took 0 bases from V and 5 from J; bases not matched to a gene: 10. The germline V gene encodes CDR1 MNHEY and CDR2 SVGEGT. In nucleotides, the CDR3 is TGTGCCAGCAGTTACTCGAACCCATGGCTAGCGGGGGACAATGAGCAGTTCTTC. It codes for CASSYSNPWLAGDNEQFF.

This chain connects TRBV7-2 to TRBJ2-1; 11 bases fit TRBD2. CDR1 is SGHTA and CDR2 is FQGNSA in the germline V gene. V shed 6 bases and J 10 bases; nucleotides not matched to a gene: 5. This CDR3 has 13 residues. The CDR3 region is CASSSGTSGEQFF. CDR3 DNA sequence: TGTGCCAGCAGTTCAGGGACTAGCGGAGAGCAGTTCTTC.

This rearrangement joins TRBV12-5 to TRBJ2-7; D might be TRBD1 (5 bases). The CDR3 consists of 12 residues. Trimming removed 1 base at V and 6 bases at J, with 7 bases between. The germline V gene encodes CDR1 LGHNT and CDR2 FRNRAP. The CDR3 DNA sequence: TGTGCTAGTGGTTTGGGACAGCTCGAGCAGTACTTC. Its translation: CASGLGQLEQYF.

This chain joins TRBV7-6 and TRBJ2-5; the D is unclear. V was shortened by 1 base and J by 0 bases, with 15 bases between the two germline ends. This CDR3 spans 17 amino acids. Germline-derived CDR1 and CDR2 are SGHVS and FNYEAQ. This CDR3 is CASSLGVGGVYQETQYF. In DNA, the CDR3 is TGTGCCAGCAGCTTAGGAGTTGGCGGAGTGTACCAAGAGACCCAGTACTTC.

The chain has TRBV19 and TRBJ2-7, with 7 bases matching TRBD2. Germline V gives CDR1 LNHDA, CDR2 SQIVND (reference sequence). The CDR3 loop spans 14 amino acids. V dropped 3 bases and J dropped 1; count of bases not matched to a gene: 3. This CDR3 reads CASSILAASYEQYF. In DNA, the CDR3 is TGTGCCAGTAGTATCCTAGCGGCATCCTACGAGCAGTACTTC.

This chain joins TRBV3-1 (or the pseudogene TRBV3-2) and TRBJ1-1; D uncertain. Trimming took 1 base from V and 1 from J, leaving 13 bases between them. The germline gives CDR1 LGHDT, CDR2 YNNKEL (reference sequence). The CDR3 contains 16 residues. The CDR3 nucleotides read TGTGCCAGCAGCCAAGGATCGGGATCCTCGAACACTGAAGCTTTCTTT. It specifies CASSQGSGSSNTEAFF.

J is TRBJ2-1 and V is TRBV12-5; 16 bases match TRBD2. V lost 6 bases, J lost 7 bases, and 6 bases stayed unmatched. Germline CDR1 and CDR2: LGHNT and FRNRAP. The length of the CDR3 is 16 residues. The CDR3 coding sequence is TGTGCTAGTGGCCAGGGACTAGCGGGAGGGGTGAATGAGCAGTTCTTC. It translates to CASGQGLAGGVNEQFF.

V and J are TRBV6-5 and TRBJ1-2; D not resolved. V was clipped by 0 bases and J by 12 bases, with 11 bases between them. CDR1 and CDR2 from the germline V gene are MNHEY and SVGAGI. The CDR3 is made up of 12 amino acids. The CDR3 loop is CASSYSNRPDTF. As DNA, the CDR3 is TGTGCCAGCAGTTACTCCAATCGCCCGGACACCTTC.

The chain is built from TRBV6-5 and TRBJ1-1, with 7 bases matching TRBD1. The CDR3 has 15 residues. V shed 2 bases, J shed 7 bases, and the junction held 10 bases outside the gene matches. Germline V gene lookup returns CDR1 MNHEY and CDR2 SVGAGI. The CDR3 reads CASSYLTTGSGEAFF. The CDR3 bases are TGTGCCAGCAGTTACCTAACGACAGGGTCTGGTGAAGCTTTCTTT.

The CDR3 DNA sequence: TGTGCCAGCTCACCACCGTCAGCGGGTACGCAGTATTTT. It yields the protein CASSPPSAGTQYF. V usage is TRBV18 and J usage is TRBJ2-3; perhaps TRBD2 as D (6 bases). Germline lookup yields CDR1 KGHSH and CDR2 LQKENI. The V end was cut by 0 bases, the J end by 8 bases, with 9 bases between. The CDR3 totals 13 residues. The entire variable domain, with the rest obtained from reference TRBV18 and TRBJ2-3, is as follows: NAGVMQNPRHLVRRRGQEARLRCSPMKGHSHVYWYRQLPEEGLKFMVYLQKENIIDESGMPKERFSAEFPKEGPSILRIQQVVRGDSAAYFCASSPPSAGTQYFGPGTRLTVL.

This clone was counted between two and nine times. The chain has TRBV25-1 and TRBJ2-2, with 10 bases fitting TRBD2. The trim removed 4 bases at V and 6 bases at J, leaving 5 bases unmatched. This CDR3 has 15 residues. Germline V gene data show CDR1 as MGHDK and CDR2 as SYGVNS. The CDR3 reads CASSGASGRPGELFF. The CDR3 DNA reads as TGTGCCAGCAGTGGGGCTAGCGGGAGACCCGGGGAGCTGTTTTTT.

The rearrangement links TRBV18 to TRBJ1-1, with no clear D. The V gene's germline CDR1 is KGHSH and CDR2 LQKENI. The CDR3 has 15 residues. V lost 3 bases and J 0 bases, leaving 11 bases between the germline ends. This chain's CDR3 is CASSPTTTMNTEAFF. CDR3 in DNA: TGTGCCAGCTCACCGACTACCACCATGAACACTGAAGCTTTCTTT.

The chain recombines TRBV12-3 or TRBV12-4 with TRBJ2-4, with D perhaps TRBD1 (6 bases). The CDR3 extends over 13 amino acids. The germline V and J ends were trimmed by 6 bases and 7 bases, with 13 bases remaining between them. The CDR3 sequence: CASSRNRENIQYF. In DNA, the CDR3 is TGTGCCAGCAGCCGGAACAGGGAGAACATTCAGTACTTC.

The chain recombines TRBV2 with TRBJ2-2; TRBD1 agrees at 9 bases. CDR3 length: 15 residues. Germline values: CDR1 SNHLY, CDR2 FYNNEI. Trimming took 6 bases from V and 5 from J; bases not matched to a gene: 7. The CDR3 here is CASSLGQGRTGELFF. CDR3 nucleotide sequence: TGTGCCAGCAGCCTGGGACAGGGAAGGACCGGGGAGCTGTTTTTT.

This rearrangement joins TRBV6-5 to TRBJ1-6, with D possibly matching TRBD1 (6 bases). The CDR3 loop spans 15 amino acids. The V end was cut by 5 bases, the J end by 7 bases, with 15 bases between. Germline V CDR1 and CDR2: MNHEY, SVGAGI. The CDR3 spells CASSKYREGNSPLHF. CDR3 sequence (DNA): TGTGCCAGCAGTAAATACAGGGAGGGGAATTCACCCCTCCACTTT.

The sample holds one count of this clone. The V gene is TRBV5-4, the J gene TRBJ2-3, with D possibly matching TRBD2 (6 bases). Trimming cost V 10 bases and J 0 bases, with 12 bases left between them. The CDR3 runs to 13 residues. CDR1 is SGHNT and CDR2 is YYREEE in the germline V gene (reference sequence). The CDR3, as DNA: TGTGCCGGGGGAGGACGCAGCACAGATACGCAGTATTTT. Translated: CAGGGRSTDTQYF.

The gene calls are TRBV28 and TRBJ1-5, with 10 bases identical to TRBD1. The trim removed 3 bases at V and 5 bases at J, leaving 7 bases unmatched. From germline, CDR1 is MDHEN and CDR2 SYDVKM. There are 16 residues in the CDR3. CDR3 sequence (DNA): TGTGCCAGCAGTTTCCAAGGACAGGGGGAATATCAGCCCCAGCATTTT. Encoded protein: CASSFQGQGEYQPQHF.

This sequence joins TRBV7-8 and TRBJ1-5; TRBD1 is a possible D gene (5 bases). V lost 4 bases to trimming and J lost 3 bases, with 16 bases between them. The CDR3 covers 16 residues. The V gene's germline CDR1 is SGHVS and CDR2 FQNEAQ. The CDR3 loop is CASSSFERTLNQPQHF. The CDR3 DNA is TGTGCCAGCAGCTCTTTCGAAAGGACACTCAATCAGCCCCAGCATTTT. The whole variable domain, filled in from reference TRBV7-8 and TRBJ1-5, reads GAGVSQSPRYKVAKRGQDVALRCDPISGHVSLFWYQQALGQGPEFLTYFQNEAQLDKSGLPSDRFFAERPEGSVSTLKIQRTQQEDSAVYLCASSSFERTLNQPQHFGDGTRLSIL.

The chain couples TRBV19 to TRBJ1-1; possible D gene TRBD1, 5 bases. V lost 3 bases and J lost 3, with 14 bases in between. The CDR3 has 15 residues. From germline, CDR1 is LNHDA and CDR2 SQIVND (reference sequence). CDR3 protein: CASSILIGGYTEAFF. The DNA of the CDR3 is TGTGCCAGTAGTATTCTGATCGGGGGTTACACTGAAGCTTTCTTT.

The V call is TRBV19, the J call TRBJ2-3; 7 bases fit TRBD2. The CDR3 contains 15 residues. CDR1 and CDR2 (germline): LNHDA, SQIVND (reference sequence). V shed 5 bases and J 3 bases; nucleotides not matched to a gene: 8. The CDR3: CASSLWEGNTDTQYF. CDR3 coding DNA: TGTGCCAGTAGTCTGTGGGAGGGCAATACAGATACGCAGTATTTT.

The chain carries TRBV28 and TRBJ1-6, with D perhaps matching TRBD1 (6 bases). The germline V gene has CDR1 MDHEN and CDR2 SYDVKM. V lost 2 bases, J lost 0 bases, and 14 bases lay in between. The CDR3 is 18 amino acids. This CDR3 reads CASSLPSGGSSYNSPLHF. The CDR3 nucleotides are TGTGCCAGCAGTTTACCGTCGGGGGGCAGCTCCTATAATTCACCCCTCCACTTT.

The chain's CDR3 is CASSLGGQANTGELFF. CDR3 in DNA: TGTGCCAGCAGCTTAGGGGGACAGGCGAACACCGGGGAGCTGTTTTTT. The chain is built from TRBV7-9 and TRBJ2-2; 8 nucleotides agree with TRBD1. Germline CDR1 reads SEHNR; CDR2 reads FQNEAQ (reference sequence). The length of the CDR3 is 16 residues. The ends lost 1 base at V and 0 bases at J; junction bases unmatched: 1.

This clone has a single count. This chain uses TRBV28 with TRBJ2-1, with TRBD2 identical over 10 bases. The CDR3 has 15 residues. Germline V gene data show CDR1 as MDHEN and CDR2 as SYDVKM. V gave up 0 bases and J gave up 7 bases; unmatched junction bases: 3. The CDR3 bases are TGTGCCAGCAGTTTATGGGCTAGCGGGAGAAATGAGCAGTTCTTC. Protein product: CASSLWASGRNEQFF.

The chain uses TRBV6-5 and TRBJ2-1; the D gene is possibly TRBD2 (5 bases). V was cut by 0 bases and J by 5 bases, with 11 bases left in between. This CDR3 has 15 residues. CDR1 is MNHEY and CDR2 is SVGAGI in the germline V gene. The CDR3 nucleotides are TGTGCCAGCAGTTACTCGAGCGGACGACACAATGAGCAGTTCTTC. This gives the protein CASSYSSGRHNEQFF.

The chain carries TRBV10-2 and TRBJ2-1; 9 bases agree with TRBD2. The ends lost 1 base at V and 8 bases at J; junction bases unmatched: 3. Germline lookup yields CDR1 WSHSY and CDR2 SAAADI. The CDR3 covers 14 residues. CDR3 DNA: TGCGCCAGCAGTGAGTGGCTAGCGGGGTATGAGCAGTTCTTC. Encoded protein: CASSEWLAGYEQFF.

The chain has TRBV13 and TRBJ1-3, with a possible D match to TRBD1 (5 bases). CDR1 is PRHDT and CDR2 is FYEKMQ in the germline V gene (reference sequence). This CDR3 has 16 amino acids. The V and J ends lost 3 bases and 0 bases respectively, with 12 bases between them. The CDR3 loop is CASSFLGGSSGNTIYF. The DNA of the CDR3 is TGTGCCAGCAGCTTTTTGGGGGGGAGCTCTGGAAACACCATATATTTT.